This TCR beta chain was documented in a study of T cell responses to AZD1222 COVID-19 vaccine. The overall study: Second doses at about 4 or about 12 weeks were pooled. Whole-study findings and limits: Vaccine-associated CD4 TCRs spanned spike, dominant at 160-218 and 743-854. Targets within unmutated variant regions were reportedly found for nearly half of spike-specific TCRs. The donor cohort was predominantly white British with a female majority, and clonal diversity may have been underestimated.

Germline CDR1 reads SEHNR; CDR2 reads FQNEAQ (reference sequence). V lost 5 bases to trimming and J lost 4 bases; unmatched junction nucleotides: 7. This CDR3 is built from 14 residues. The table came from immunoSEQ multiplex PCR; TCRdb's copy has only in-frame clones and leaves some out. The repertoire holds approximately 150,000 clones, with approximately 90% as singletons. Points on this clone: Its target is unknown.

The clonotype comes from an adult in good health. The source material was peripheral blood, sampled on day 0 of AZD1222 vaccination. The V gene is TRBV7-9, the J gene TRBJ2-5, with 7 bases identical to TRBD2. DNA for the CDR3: TGTGCCAGCAGCCCCAATGGGGGGGGAGAGACCCAGTACTTC. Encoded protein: CASSPNGGGETQYF. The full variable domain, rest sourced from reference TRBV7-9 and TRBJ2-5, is DTGVSQNPRHKITKRGQNVTFRCDPISEHNRLYWYRQTLGQGPEFLTYFQNEAQLEKSRLLSDRFSAERPKGSFSTLEIQRTEQGDSAMYLCASSPNGGGETQYFGPGTRLLVL.